These 28 T cell receptor beta chains originate from one sample sequenced in a study of cytomegalovirus exposure and HLA in healthy donors. Amplification used 60 Vbeta primers and 13 Jbeta primers. Method: immunoSEQ multiplex PCR; TCRdb's copy keeps in-frame clones and lacks some. The sample contains 140,000 or so clones, over 70% of which appear only once. What was sequenced was PBMCs. These receptors were collected from a man aged 35 to 55 in good health and CMV-seronegative.

J is TRBJ2-1 and V is TRBV27; D is unclear. With 7 bases removed from V and 1 base from J, the gap between germline ends came to 11 bases. The length of the CDR3 is 14 residues. CDR1 and CDR2 from the germline V gene are MNHEY and SMNVEV (reference sequence). The CDR3 sequence: CASKAGGSYNEQFF. The CDR3 nucleotides are TGTGCCAGCAAAGCCGGCGGTTCCTACAATGAGCAGTTCTTC.

The V call is TRBV4-3, the J call TRBJ2-3, with D maybe TRBD2 (6 bases). The CDR3 has 16 residues. The germline gives CDR1 LGHNA, CDR2 YSLEER. V was cut by 3 bases and J by 2 bases, with 15 bases left in between. CDR3 nucleotide sequence: TGCGCCAGCAGCCATCAGCCGGGACTTACCACAGATACGCAGTATTTT. Its protein product is CASSHQPGLTTDTQYF.

The chain uses TRBV19 and TRBJ1-1, with D possibly being TRBD1 (5 bases). Germline V lookup: CDR1 LNHDA, CDR2 SQIVND (reference sequence). V dropped 4 bases and J dropped 1 base, with 10 bases sitting between them. The CDR3 spans 14 residues. The CDR3 spells CASSKQDGNTEAFF. Written as DNA, the CDR3 is TGTGCCAGTAGTAAACAGGACGGGAACACTGAAGCTTTCTTT. The complete variable domain, with remaining parts taken from reference TRBV19 and TRBJ1-1, reads DGGITQSPKYLFRKEGQNVTLSCEQNLNHDAMYWYRQDPGQGLRLIYYSQIVNDFQKGDIAEGYSVSREKKESFPLTVTSAQKNPTAFYLCASSKQDGNTEAFFGQGTRLTVV.

The chain has TRBV27 and TRBJ2-7; TRBD2 is a possible D gene (5 bases). Germline V lookup: CDR1 MNHEY, CDR2 SMNVEV (reference sequence). This CDR3 has 14 residues. V dropped 6 bases and J dropped 6 bases, with 18 bases sitting between them. The CDR3, as DNA: TGTGCCAGCAGCCCCCGGCTAGCCGGCTCCGAGCAGTACTTC. Its translation is CASSPRLAGSEQYF.

V gene TRBV5-1 combines with J gene TRBJ1-3; the match to TRBD1 covers 7 bases. The CDR3 spans 16 residues. The J segment lost 4 bases and the V segment lost 0 bases, leaving 7 bases of the junction unmatched. Germline V CDR1 and CDR2: SGHRS, YFSETQ. The CDR3 nucleotides are TGCGCCAGCAGCTTGGCAACAAGACAGGGCGGAAACACCATATATTTT. This translates into CASSLATRQGGNTIYF. Based on the CDR3 plus reference TRBV5-1 and TRBJ1-3, the full variable domain is KAGVTQTPRYLIKTRGQQVTLSCSPISGHRSVSWYQQTPGQGLQFLFEYFSETQRNKGNFPGRFSGRQFSNSRSEMNVSTLELGDSALYLCASSLATRQGGNTIYFGEGSWLTVV.

This chain joins TRBV6-5 and TRBJ1-2; TRBD1 agrees at 7 bases. The CDR3 sequence is 16 residues long. The V segment lost 2 bases and the J segment 1 base; nucleotides outside the gene matches: 7. Germline CDR1 is MNHEY and CDR2 is SVGAGI. The CDR3 sequence is CASSYRVGQFNYGYTF. CDR3 bases: TGTGCCAGCAGTTACCGCGTGGGACAGTTTAACTATGGCTACACCTTC.

The V and J genes are TRBV25-1 and TRBJ1-1; tentatively, D is TRBD1 (6 bases). The CDR3 is 14 residues long. V lost 5 bases and J lost 1, with 11 bases in between. CDR1 and CDR2 from the germline V gene are MGHDK and SYGVNS. In DNA, the CDR3 is TGTGCCAGCAGTACCGGGACACCGAACACTGAAGCTTTCTTT. This encodes CASSTGTPNTEAFF.

The chain links TRBV27 to TRBJ2-2, with a possible D match to TRBD1 (5 bases). CDR3 length equals 15 residues. The V gene lost 10 bases and the J gene lost 5 bases, with 20 bases spanning the gap. CDR1 is MNHEY, CDR2 SMNVEV, per germline (reference sequence). This CDR3 is CATSPAAGWTGELFF. The CDR3 bases are TGTGCCACTTCCCCGGCCGCAGGGTGGACCGGGGAGCTGTTTTTT.

The V call is TRBV6-1, the J call TRBJ1-2; D is unclear. Germline V gene data show CDR1 as MNHNS and CDR2 as SASEGT. V was shortened by 0 bases and J by 2 bases, with 7 bases between the two germline ends. The CDR3 has 14 residues. CDR3 bases: TGTGCCAGCAGTGAAGCGCACACAAACTATGGCTACACCTTC. Protein sequence: CASSEAHTNYGYTF.

The J gene is TRBJ2-1, the V gene TRBV2; possibly TRBD1 for D (6 bases). Germline assignment: CDR1 SNHLY and CDR2 FYNNEI. With 4 bases removed from V and 4 bases from J, the gap between germline ends came to 8 bases. The CDR3 is 13 amino acids. The CDR3 is CASSAQGYNEQFF. For the CDR3, the DNA is TGTGCCAGCAGTGCGCAGGGGTACAATGAGCAGTTCTTC.

As regards this clone: This CDR3 is also generated by other DNA sequences in the sample. This rearrangement joins TRBV7-9 to TRBJ2-5; 9 bases are shared with TRBD2. After removal of 2 bases from V and 4 bases from J, the junction contained 8 bases not matched to a gene. CDR1 is SEHNR and CDR2 is FQNEAQ in the germline V gene (reference sequence). The CDR3 is 16 residues long. CDR3 bases: TGTGCCAGCAGCTTACTTCGCGGGGGGGCGGGAGAGACCCAGTACTTC. Translation gives CASSLLRGGAGETQYF. Drawing the rest from reference TRBV7-9 and TRBJ2-5, the complete variable domain is DTGVSQNPRHKITKRGQNVTFRCDPISEHNRLYWYRQTLGQGPEFLTYFQNEAQLEKSRLLSDRFSAERPKGSFSTLEIQRTEQGDSAMYLCASSLLRGGAGETQYFGPGTRLLVL.

V gene TRBV7-9 combines with J gene TRBJ2-3; D possibly corresponds to TRBD2 (6 bases). The CDR3 contains 16 residues. V was pared by 5 bases and J by 1 base, with 16 bases between. Germline V lookup: CDR1 SEHNR, CDR2 FQNEAQ (reference sequence). CDR3 region: CASSLAVSGGTDTQYF. CDR3 coding DNA: TGTGCCAGCAGCCTGGCCGTCTCGGGGGGCACAGATACGCAGTATTTT.

J is TRBJ2-5 and V is TRBV5-1, with 11 positions matching TRBD1. Losses at the gene ends were 0 bases for V and 4 bases for J; bases not matched to a gene: 8. The CDR3 length is 17 residues. From germline, CDR1 is SGHRS and CDR2 YFSETQ. Written as DNA, the CDR3 is TGCGCCAGCAGCTTGGCCGCTGGACAGGGGGCAAGAGAGACCCAGTACTTC. It encodes CASSLAAGQGARETQYF.

DNA for the CDR3: TGTGCCAGCAGCTTAGGTCTGGGCTTCTACGAGCAGTACTTC. The encoded protein is CASSLGLGFYEQYF. The chain is built from TRBV7-8 and TRBJ2-7; D unresolved. The V end was cut by 1 base, the J end by 3 bases, with 10 bases between. The CDR3 is made up of 14 amino acids. Germline-derived CDR1 and CDR2 are SGHVS and FQNEAQ.

The chain joins TRBV28 to TRBJ2-3; 9 bases are shared with TRBD2. This CDR3 is built from 13 residues. Germline-derived CDR1 and CDR2 are MDHEN and SYDVKM. J lost 8 bases, V lost 7 bases, and 7 bases had no gene match. The CDR3 nucleotides are TGTGCCAGCATCGGCGGGGGGGCACGTACGCAGTATTTT. Its protein is CASIGGGARTQYF.

The chain links TRBV5-1 to TRBJ2-5; D perhaps matches TRBD1 (5 bases). CDR1 SGHRS and CDR2 YFSETQ come from the germline V gene. The CDR3 is 15 amino acids. V lost 2 bases, J lost 0 bases, and 11 bases lay in between. CDR3 residues: CASSLQELYQETQYF. Written as DNA, the CDR3 is TGCGCCAGCAGCTTACAGGAGTTGTACCAAGAGACCCAGTACTTC.

This clone was picked up a small number of times. This chain uses TRBV6-4 with TRBJ2-2; D ambiguous. CDR1 MRHNA and CDR2 SNTAGT come from the germline V gene. The CDR3 consists of 13 residues. Between the trimmed V and J ends, which lost 3 bases and 3 bases, there was a span of 5 bases. CDR3: CASSEDYTGELFF. The CDR3 DNA reads TGTGCCAGCAGTGAAGACTACACCGGGGAGCTGTTTTTT.

This sequence joins TRBV5-1 and TRBJ1-1, with 7 bases matching TRBD1. V was pared by 2 bases and J by 4 bases, with 14 bases of the junction left unmatched. CDR1 SGHRS and CDR2 YFSETQ come from the germline V gene. This CDR3 is built from 17 residues. The CDR3 spells CASSLSTAGGIGTEAFF. DNA of the CDR3: TGCGCCAGCAGCTTAAGTACGGCAGGGGGTATTGGCACTGAAGCTTTCTTT. The full variable domain, rest sourced from reference TRBV5-1 and TRBJ1-1, is KAGVTQTPRYLIKTRGQQVTLSCSPISGHRSVSWYQQTPGQGLQFLFEYFSETQRNKGNFPGRFSGRQFSNSRSEMNVSTLELGDSALYLCASSLSTAGGIGTEAFFGQGTRLTVV.

The rearrangement uses TRBV5-1 and TRBJ2-3; no definite D call. V lost 0 bases, J lost 3 bases, and 8 bases lay in between. Germline lookup yields CDR1 SGHRS and CDR2 YFSETQ. This CDR3 spans 14 amino acids. CDR3 coding DNA: TGCGCCAGCAGCTTGGCGGTAGAGACAGATACGCAGTATTTT. It yields the protein CASSLAVETDTQYF. The full variable domain, with the rest looked up from reference TRBV5-1 and TRBJ2-3, is KAGVTQTPRYLIKTRGQQVTLSCSPISGHRSVSWYQQTPGQGLQFLFEYFSETQRNKGNFPGRFSGRQFSNSRSEMNVSTLELGDSALYLCASSLAVETDTQYFGPGTRLTVL.

This clone has just a few counts. This rearrangement joins TRBV5-6 to TRBJ1-1; D ambiguous. V dropped 2 bases and J dropped 5 bases, with 13 bases sitting between them. The CDR3 loop spans 14 amino acids. CDR1 is SGHDT and CDR2 is YYEEEE in the germline V gene. The CDR3 region is CASSFKNRRTEAFF. In DNA, the CDR3 is TGTGCCAGCAGCTTCAAGAATCGGCGGACTGAAGCTTTCTTT.

V is TRBV19 and J is TRBJ2-1, with 11 bases identical to TRBD2. CDR3 size: 16 residues. Germline values: CDR1 LNHDA, CDR2 SQIVND (reference sequence). J gave up 13 bases and V 5 bases, and 16 bases lay outside the gene matches. CDR3 DNA: TGTGCCAGTAGTTCTGGGGAGATAGCGGGGGGGCCTCATCAGTTCTTC. This gives the protein CASSSGEIAGGPHQFF.

This chain joins TRBV4-1 and TRBJ2-7; tentatively, D is TRBD2 (5 bases). The CDR3 sequence is 16 residues long. Germline V CDR1 and CDR2: MGHRA, YSYEKL. The ends were cut back, 1 base at V and 2 bases at J, with 15 bases in the middle. CDR3 in amino acids: CASSQGRPVGTYEQYF. The CDR3 DNA is TGCGCCAGCAGCCAAGGTAGACCGGTCGGGACCTACGAGCAGTACTTC.

This clone was recorded a few times. V and J are TRBV7-2 and TRBJ1-1; tentatively, D is TRBD1 (5 bases). V lost 8 bases, J lost 5 bases, and 12 bases lay in between. The CDR3 is made up of 12 amino acids. Germline CDR1 SGHTA, CDR2 FQGNSA. CDR3 coding DNA: TGTGCCAGCTCCAGGGCGTCGACTGAAGCTTTCTTT. Amino acid sequence: CASSRASTEAFF.

The genes are TRBV6-6 and TRBJ2-6; D is uncertain. Germline CDR1 reads MNHNY; CDR2 reads SVGAGI (reference sequence). V was cut by 7 bases and J by 2 bases, with 9 bases left in between. The CDR3 consists of 14 residues. The CDR3 bases are TGTGCCAGCACCCTACGGGCTGGGGCCAACGTCCTGACTTTC. This translates into CASTLRAGANVLTF.

The chain is built from TRBV19 and TRBJ1-1; 7 nucleotides match TRBD1. The germline CDR1 and CDR2 sequences are LNHDA and SQIVND (reference sequence). J was trimmed by 7 bases and V by 6 bases; bases with no gene match: 11. This CDR3 has 14 amino acids. CDR3 sequence reads: CASSLRTGISEAFF. The DNA of the CDR3 is TGTGCCAGTAGCCTTCGGACAGGCATTAGTGAAGCTTTCTTT.

The chain joins TRBV7-3 to TRBJ1-3; D is perhaps TRBD1 (5 bases). Germline values: CDR1 SGHTA, CDR2 FQGTGA. The CDR3 spans 15 residues. Trimming pared 5 bases from V and 2 bases from J, leaving 13 bases between. The CDR3 nucleotides read TGTGCCAGCAGCAGATCCAGGGATGCTGGAAACACCATATATTTT. As protein: CASSRSRDAGNTIYF.

This clone was observed a few times. The chain has TRBV27 and TRBJ1-6; D unclear. The germline V gene encodes CDR1 MNHEY and CDR2 SMNVEV (reference sequence). The CDR3 covers 16 residues. Trimming removed 5 bases from V and 7 bases from J, with 18 bases in between. CDR3 DNA: TGTGCCAGCAGTCCCGGTTTATCCTCGGTCAATTCACCCCTCCACTTT. Its translation is CASSPGLSSVNSPLHF.

The genes are TRBV29-1 and TRBJ1-4, with 9 bases matching TRBD1. Germline-derived CDR1 and CDR2 are SQVTM and ANQGSEA. The CDR3 sequence is 13 residues long. V was pared by 5 bases and J by 7 bases, with 5 bases of the junction left unmatched. CDR3 sequence (DNA): TGCAGCGTTTCCTACAGGGGGCTTGAAAAACTGTTTTTT. This encodes CSVSYRGLEKLFF.